Following are 11 T cell receptor beta chains from one sample sequenced in a study of blood T cells in healthy people across ages. The authors ran a second PCR of roughly 6 to 11 cycles using a sample-barcoded 5' primer and a J-beta primer mix. TCRdb ran MiXCR on the 5' RACE reads and lists one entry per CDR3 protein. This sample has 1.5 million to 2 million distinct CDR3 sequences; roughly two fifths occur once, and the top ten carry around 23%. Input material: blood. The receptors come from a human donor in good health.

The chain combines TRBV7-8 with TRBJ2-1; 10 bases are a match to TRBD2. Germline V gene data show CDR1 as SGHVS and CDR2 as FQNEAQ. The V and J ends lost 4 bases and 6 bases, in that order; junction bases with no gene match: 6. The CDR3 covers 15 residues. In DNA, the CDR3 is TGTGCCAGCAGCTCGATTAGCGGGGGGTGCAATGAGCAGTTCTTC. It codes for CASSSISGGCNEQFF.

This clonotype appeared a few times. The V and J genes are TRBV29-1 and TRBJ2-1; D is undetermined. In germline, CDR1 is SQVTM, CDR2 ANQGSEA. The CDR3 consists of 10 residues. V gave up 7 bases and J gave up 11 bases, with 12 bases separating them. The CDR3 nucleotides are TGCAGCGCCCATAAGAACCAGCAGTTCTTC. Translation: CSAHKNQQFF.

This clonotype was counted at least ten times. V is TRBV28 and J is TRBJ1-2, with 7 bases fitting TRBD1. The CDR3 spans 14 residues. Germline loops: CDR1 MDHEN, CDR2 SYDVKM. The V gene end was trimmed by 10 bases and the J gene end by 2 bases; junction bases not matched to a gene: 10. For the CDR3, the DNA is TGTGCCAACCGGGACAGAGGGGGAAACTATGGCTACACCTTC. This sequence encodes CANRDRGGNYGYTF.

This clonotype was counted only a few times. The V and J genes are TRBV9 and TRBJ2-2; 7 nucleotides align to TRBD1. The CDR3 runs to 14 residues. The trim removed 5 bases at V and 0 bases at J, leaving 1 base unmatched. The germline gives CDR1 SGDLS, CDR2 YYNGEE. The chain's CDR3 is CASRDRANTGELFF. Written as DNA, the CDR3 is TGTGCCAGCAGAGACAGGGCGAACACCGGGGAGCTGTTTTTT.

V is TRBV5-8 and J is TRBJ1-5, with a weak D call TRBD1 (5 bases). The CDR3 is 15 residues long. Germline V gives CDR1 SGHTS, CDR2 YDEGEE. V lost 5 bases and J 2 bases, leaving 14 bases between the germline ends. DNA of the CDR3: TGTGCCAGCAGGACCAGGGCTGGGGGCAATCAGCCCCAGCATTTT. It encodes CASRTRAGGNQPQHF.

This clonotype showed up just a few times. The CDR3 DNA reads TGTGCCACCAGCAGGGAGGAAGTGGCAGATACGCAGTATTTT. This sequence encodes CATSREEVADTQYF. The chain recombines TRBV15 with TRBJ2-3, with D perhaps TRBD2 (5 bases). Per germline, CDR1 LNHNV and CDR2 YYDKDF (reference sequence). V dropped 3 bases and J dropped 4 bases, with 11 bases sitting between them. The CDR3 is 14 residues long.

V and J are TRBV20-1 and TRBJ1-6; D gene ambiguous. The germline V gene has CDR1 DFQATT and CDR2 SNEGSKA (reference sequence). V lost 5 bases and J lost 9, with 17 bases in between. The CDR3 has 14 amino acids. The CDR3 sequence: CSARGPVNRSPLHF. The CDR3 DNA reads as TGCAGTGCTCGAGGACCAGTCAACCGTTCACCCCTCCACTTT.

The V and J genes are TRBV29-1 and TRBJ2-3; 9 bases align to TRBD2. Looked up from germline, CDR1 is SQVTM and CDR2 is ANQGSEA. Germline trimming cut 5 bases from V and 2 bases from J; bases unmatched to any gene: 8. The CDR3 extends over 15 amino acids. The CDR3 is CSVYWLAGATDTQYF. The CDR3, as DNA: TGCAGCGTTTATTGGTTAGCGGGGGCCACAGATACGCAGTATTTT.

This rearrangement joins TRBV9 to TRBJ2-1; D gene unclear. Germline lookup yields CDR1 SGDLS and CDR2 YYNGEE. The CDR3 extends over 16 amino acids. Trimming took 2 bases from V and 7 from J, leaving 19 bases between them. CDR3 loop: CASSVSPNLVGNEQFF. The CDR3 DNA follows: TGTGCCAGCAGCGTCTCCCCAAATCTGGTTGGGAATGAGCAGTTCTTC.

The V gene is TRBV15, the J gene TRBJ2-2; D unresolved. The V and J ends lost 0 bases and 1 base respectively, with 6 bases between them. CDR3 size: 15 residues. From germline, CDR1 is LNHNV and CDR2 YYDKDF (reference sequence). The CDR3 nucleotides are TGTGCCACCAGCAGAGAACAGATGAACACCGGGGAGCTGTTTTTT. Translating it yields CATSREQMNTGELFF.

This clonotype has just a few counts. The DNA for the CDR3 is TGCAGCGTTGTAGGGACAGAGGATGGCTACACCTTC. It specifies CSVVGTEDGYTF. The chain carries TRBV29-1 and TRBJ1-2, with 7 bases identical to TRBD1. The CDR3 contains 12 residues. CDR1 and CDR2 (germline): SQVTM, ANQGSEA. V dropped 4 bases and J dropped 6; count of bases not matched to a gene: 5.